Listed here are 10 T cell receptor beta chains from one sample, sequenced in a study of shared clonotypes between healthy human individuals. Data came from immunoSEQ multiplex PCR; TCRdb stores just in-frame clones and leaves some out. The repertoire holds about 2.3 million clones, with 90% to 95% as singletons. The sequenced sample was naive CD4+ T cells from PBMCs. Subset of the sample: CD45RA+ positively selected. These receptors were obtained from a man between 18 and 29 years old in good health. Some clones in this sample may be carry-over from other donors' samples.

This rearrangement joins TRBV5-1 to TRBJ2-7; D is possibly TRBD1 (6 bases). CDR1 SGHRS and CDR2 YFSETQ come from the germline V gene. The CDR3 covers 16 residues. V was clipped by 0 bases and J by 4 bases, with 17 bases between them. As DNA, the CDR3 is TGCGCCAGCAGCTTGGCCTCAGGGGCAGGGATGTACGAGCAGTACTTC. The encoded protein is CASSLASGAGMYEQYF.

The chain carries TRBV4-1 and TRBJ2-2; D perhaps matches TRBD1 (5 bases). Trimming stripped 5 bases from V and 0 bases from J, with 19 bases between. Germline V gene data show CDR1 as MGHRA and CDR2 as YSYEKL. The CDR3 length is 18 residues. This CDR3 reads CASSSPPLPQANTGELFF. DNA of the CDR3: TGCGCCAGCAGCTCTCCGCCCCTACCACAGGCGAACACCGGGGAGCTGTTTTTT.

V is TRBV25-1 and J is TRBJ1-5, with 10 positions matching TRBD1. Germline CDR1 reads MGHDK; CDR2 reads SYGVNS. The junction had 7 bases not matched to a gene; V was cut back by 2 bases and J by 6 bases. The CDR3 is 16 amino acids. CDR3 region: CASSESGQGGRQPQHF. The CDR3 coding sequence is TGTGCCAGCAGTGAAAGCGGACAGGGGGGTCGTCAGCCCCAGCATTTT.

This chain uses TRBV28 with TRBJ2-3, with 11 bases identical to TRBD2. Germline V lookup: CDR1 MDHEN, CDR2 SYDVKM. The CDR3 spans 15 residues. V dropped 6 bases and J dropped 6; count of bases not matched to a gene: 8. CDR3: CASSGTSGGGDTQYF. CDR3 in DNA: TGTGCCAGCAGCGGGACTAGCGGTGGGGGTGATACGCAGTATTTT.

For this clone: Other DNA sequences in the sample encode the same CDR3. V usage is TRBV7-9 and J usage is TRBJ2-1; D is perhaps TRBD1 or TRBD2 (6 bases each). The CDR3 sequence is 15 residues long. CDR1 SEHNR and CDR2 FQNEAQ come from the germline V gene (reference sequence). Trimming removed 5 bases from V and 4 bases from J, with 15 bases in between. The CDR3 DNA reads TGTGCCAGCAGCCCTCTAGGGGGGTCTTACAATGAGCAGTTCTTC. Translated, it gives CASSPLGGSYNEQFF.

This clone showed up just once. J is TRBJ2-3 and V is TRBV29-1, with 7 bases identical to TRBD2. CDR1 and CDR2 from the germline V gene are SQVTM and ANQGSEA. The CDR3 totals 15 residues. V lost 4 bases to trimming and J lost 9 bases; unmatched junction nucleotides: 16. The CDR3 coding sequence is TGCAGCGTTGGGGCCCCCGGAGCTAGCGGTACGACGCAGTATTTT. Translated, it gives CSVGAPGASGTTQYF.

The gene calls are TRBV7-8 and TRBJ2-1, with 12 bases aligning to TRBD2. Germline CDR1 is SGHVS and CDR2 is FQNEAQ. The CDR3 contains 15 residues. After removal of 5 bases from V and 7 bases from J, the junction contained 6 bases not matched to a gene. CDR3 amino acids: CASSLRLAGVNEQFF. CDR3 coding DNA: TGTGCCAGCAGCCTCAGACTAGCGGGAGTGAATGAGCAGTTCTTC.

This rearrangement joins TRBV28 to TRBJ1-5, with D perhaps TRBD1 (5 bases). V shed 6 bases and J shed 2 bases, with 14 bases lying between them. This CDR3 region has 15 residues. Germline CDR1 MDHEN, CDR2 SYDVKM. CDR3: CASSTGGVGNQPQHF. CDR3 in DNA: TGTGCCAGCAGCACCGGAGGGGTGGGCAATCAGCCCCAGCATTTT.

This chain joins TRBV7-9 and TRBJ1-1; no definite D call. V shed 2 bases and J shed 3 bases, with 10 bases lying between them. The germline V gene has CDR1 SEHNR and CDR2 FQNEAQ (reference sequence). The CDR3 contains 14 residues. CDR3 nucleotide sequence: TGTGCCAGCAGCTTACCCCTCCCGGACACTGAAGCTTTCTTT. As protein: CASSLPLPDTEAFF.

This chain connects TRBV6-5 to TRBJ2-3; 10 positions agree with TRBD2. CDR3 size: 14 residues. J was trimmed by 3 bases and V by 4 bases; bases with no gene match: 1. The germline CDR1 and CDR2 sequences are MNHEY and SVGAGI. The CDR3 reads CASSSSGRTDTQYF. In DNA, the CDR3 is TGTGCCAGCAGTTCTAGCGGGAGAACAGATACGCAGTATTTT.